This section outlines one T cell receptor (beta chain) sequence together with its context. This clonotype was counted between two and nine times. No antigen is known for it. No base quality information exists; no much larger clone differs at one position. These data are taken from a study of T cells in Graves' hyperthyroidism and ophthalmopathy (dated by TCRdb to about 2019). In terms of the full investigation: Peripheral blood was sampled at the time of initial diagnosis, prior to any treatment. Prospective prediction of ophthalmopathy was tested in an independent validation cohort of fewer than 20 hyperthyroidism patients and 15 to 17 patients who later progressed to ophthalmopathy. In addition, the study compared T-cell repertoires in thyroid tissue and in blood from roughly 6 Graves' hyperthyroidism patients. According to the paper, TCR Vbeta CDR3 sequencing was carried out on more than 120 peripheral blood samples, which came from around 43 ophthalmopathy, some 73 hyperthyroidism and roughly 17 progressor patients. Following sampling, methimazole starting at 30 mg daily was given to hyperthyroidism patients, and high-dose intravenous methylprednisolone was given to ophthalmopathy patients. The roughly 90 discovery patients were divided at random into training and test sets in a 7:3 ratio. A discovery cohort of around 100 patients, 43 with Graves' ophthalmopathy and over 55 with stable Graves' hyperthyroidism, was used to find distinguishing TCR V-J signatures.

TCR beta CDR3 regions were amplified from RNA transcripts. The first round of RT-PCR for the TCR CDR3 was performed with the HTBI primer set and the Qiagen OneStep RT-PCR kit. Libraries were constructed in a second round of multiplex PCR, after which size selection and purification were carried out. Libraries were sequenced paired-end with 100 bp reads on an Illumina HiSeq2000. As for how the authors treated the data: SOAPnuke was used to process the raw data, with reads discarded if the reads contained adapters or uncalled bases, had a mean Phred below 15, or lacked an exact constant-primer or identifier match. COPE v1.2.5 was used to merge high-quality paired reads, and clonotypes were defined as unique nucleotide sequences. Clonotypes were aligned to IMGT TRBV, TRBD and TRBJ reference segments using MiTCR v1.1. Only V-J combinations with frequency above 0.0001, covering 99.2% of repertoires, were analysed. A TCS score was defined as the ratio of F50 (clonal expansion) to E x V (chaos), with BLOSUM62-based TCRdist applied between CDR3 peptides within each V-J. Welch's t-statistics and random forest reduced 514 V-J features to 13, which were used in a naive Bayes classifier (R e1071). The raw public data were reprocessed by TCRdb itself: fastp quality trimming at Q25, MiXCR clonotype calling, in-frame beta chains only. For every CDR3 protein sequence, its rows merge into one entry that carries the most common genes and DNA. The V and J calls were not made by the authors but by TCRdb's processing. Counted in this sample were about 640,000 distinct CDR3 sequences; less than 25% of them appeared once. Of the sample, approximately 30% is held by the ten largest clones.

Overall results and qualifications from the work: Sample size was not statistically predetermined, and blinding of investigators to group allocation was not performed. During validation, the model predicted progression to ophthalmopathy a median of approximately 6 months ahead of onset, with 70.59% sensitivity and around 73% specificity. In cross-validation, a model built on a 13 V-J signature told ophthalmopathy apart from stable hyperthyroidism with just under 90% sensitivity and approximately 81% specificity, and in testing the same model reached 80%/75%. Blood samples also contained most of the expanded thyroid clonotypes (frequency above 0.001), which suggests that blood repertoires may reflect thyroid immune responses.

Ophthalmopathy patients had moderately to severely active disease, with a Clinical Activity Score of 3 or more, a NOSPECS grade of 4 or more, and a disease duration of less than 3 months. The study excluded patients with uncontrolled infections, other autoimmune diseases, pregnancy or lactation. Diagnoses relied on clinical symptoms, serum thyroxine and TRAb, thyroid ultrasound and orbital computed tomography. PBMCs were separated from approximately 9.9 ml of fresh peripheral blood using Ficoll-Paque density gradient centrifugation. Total RNA was extracted using Trizol reagent, and RNA quality was assessed on an Agilent 2100 Bioanalyzer. From the cysteine through the phenylalanine, the CDR3 covers 16 amino acids. The entry retains the CDR3 DNA only, 48 bases that are in frame from base 1. At the junction V is shortened by 0 bases and J by 0 bases, with 9 bases in between. The germline V gene supplies CDR1 SGHVS and CDR2 FQNEAQ.

The rearranged chain carries TRBV7-8 and TRBJ1-3, with no D gene named confidently. The sequence came from a man younger than 40 with Graves' ophthalmopathy. Material for sequencing was blood. The DNA is as follows: TGTGCCAGCAGCTTAGCCCCCCAGTACTCTGGAAACACCATATATTTT. It translates to CASSLAPQYSGNTIYF.